The TCR beta chain under discussion was sequenced for a study of post-analysis software for immune sequencing data. Study-wide findings and caveats: The five TRBV segments detected at higher frequency in patients than in controls included TRBV5-6, TRBV5-1 and TRBV20-1.

This clonotype was observed a few times. Its antigen is not known. Unique molecular identifiers tagged the TCR beta cDNA libraries. TCRdb re-called the PCR reads with MiXCR, one entry per CDR3 protein. In the table there are about 430,000 distinct CDR3 sequences, about 39% of which are singletons. CDR3 size: 13 residues. CDR1 and CDR2 from the germline V gene are LNHNV and YYDKDF (reference sequence). The germline V and J ends were trimmed by 8 bases and 3 bases, with 12 bases remaining between them. The chain has TRBV15 and TRBJ2-3; the D gene is possibly TRBD2 (5 bases). This TCR derives from a girl aged 2-10 years with multiple sclerosis. Sequenced: blood. CDR3 residues: CATSRDPTDTQYF. CDR3 DNA sequence: TGTGCCACCTCCCGGGATCCGACAGATACGCAGTATTTT.